This T cell receptor beta chain comes out of a study of blood T cell repertoires in COVID-19. Study in general: The origin of the acute and convalescent COVID-19 samples was the United States, Italy and Spain. T cells, B-cell-depleted T cells, or PBMCs provided the cDNA or gDNA that served as material.

V was shortened by 0 bases and J by 0 bases, with 5 bases between the two germline ends. Germline V gene data show CDR1 as KGHSH and CDR2 as LQKENI. This CDR3 spans 14 amino acids. As handled by the study authors: Amplification from reference gene primers served as the basis for estimated nucleated cell counts. This table comes from immunoSEQ multiplex PCR, and its TCRdb copy is limited to in-frame clones, with some not included. V and J calls and clone size are copied from that table; D and trimming were computed from the DNA. The top ten clones hold 14% to 15% of a sample with 53,000 or so clones, just under 85% of them seen once.

The rearrangement links TRBV18 to TRBJ1-2; D is unclear. The sequencing input was peripheral blood. The TCR sequence derives from a human donor in a cohort sampled during active COVID-19. The CDR3 region has the DNA TGTGCCAGCTCACCACCAGAGACTAACTATGGCTACACCTTC. It translates to CASSPPETNYGYTF.